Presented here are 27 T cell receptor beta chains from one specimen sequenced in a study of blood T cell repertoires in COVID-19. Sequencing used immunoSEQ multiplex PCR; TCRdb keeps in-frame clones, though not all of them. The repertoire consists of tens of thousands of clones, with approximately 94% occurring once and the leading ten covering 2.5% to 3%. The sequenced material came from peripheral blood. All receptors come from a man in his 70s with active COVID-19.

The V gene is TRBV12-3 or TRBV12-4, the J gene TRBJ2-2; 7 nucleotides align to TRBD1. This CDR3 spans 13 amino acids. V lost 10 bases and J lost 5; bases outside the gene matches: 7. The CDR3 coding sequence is TGTGCCACCTCGACAGGGCGGACCGGGGAGCTGTTTTTT. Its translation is CATSTGRTGELFF.

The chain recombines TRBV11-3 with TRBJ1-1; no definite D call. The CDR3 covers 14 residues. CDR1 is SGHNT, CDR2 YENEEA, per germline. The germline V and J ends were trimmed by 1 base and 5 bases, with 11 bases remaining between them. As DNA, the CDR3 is TGTGCCAGCAGCTTAGGCCAAACCAGGACTGAAGCTTTCTTT. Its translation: CASSLGQTRTEAFF.

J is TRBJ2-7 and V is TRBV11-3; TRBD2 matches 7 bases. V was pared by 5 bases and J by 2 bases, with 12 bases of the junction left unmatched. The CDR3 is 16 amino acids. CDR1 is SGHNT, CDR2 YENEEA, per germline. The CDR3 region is CASSPQTSSRTYEQYF. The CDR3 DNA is TGTGCCAGCAGCCCCCAGACTAGCAGCAGGACCTACGAGCAGTACTTC. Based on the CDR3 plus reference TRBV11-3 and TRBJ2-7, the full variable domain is EAGVVQSPRYKIIEKKQPVAFWCNPISGHNTLYWYLQNLGQGPELLIRYENEEAVDDSQLPKDRFSAERLKGVDSTLKIQPAELGDSAVYLCASSPQTSSRTYEQYFGPGTRLTVT.

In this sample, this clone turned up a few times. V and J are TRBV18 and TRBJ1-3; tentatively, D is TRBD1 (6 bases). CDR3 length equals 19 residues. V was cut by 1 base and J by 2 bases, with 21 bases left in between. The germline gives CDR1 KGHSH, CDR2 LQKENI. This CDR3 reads CASSPRTAFLSRAGNTIYF. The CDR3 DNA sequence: TGTGCCAGCTCACCACGGACAGCTTTTTTGAGTAGGGCTGGAAACACCATATATTTT.

CDR3 in DNA: TGTGCCAGTAATAACCGGGACAGGAGCAATCAGCCCCAGCATTTT. Encoded protein: CASNNRDRSNQPQHF. V and J are TRBV19 and TRBJ1-5, with 8 bases matching TRBD1. V dropped 7 bases and J dropped 1; count of bases not matched to a gene: 6. In germline, CDR1 is LNHDA, CDR2 SQIVND (reference sequence). The length of the CDR3 is 15 residues.

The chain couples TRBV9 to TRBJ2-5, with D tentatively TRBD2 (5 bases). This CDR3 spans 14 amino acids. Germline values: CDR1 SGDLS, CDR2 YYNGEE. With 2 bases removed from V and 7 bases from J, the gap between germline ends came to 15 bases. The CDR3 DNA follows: TGTGCCAGCAGCGTCTCCCAGAGCGGAGTGACCCAGTACTTC. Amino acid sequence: CASSVSQSGVTQYF. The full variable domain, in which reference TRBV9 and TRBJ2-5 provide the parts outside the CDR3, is DSGVTQTPKHLITATGQRVTLRCSPRSGDLSVYWYQQSLDQGLQFLIQYYNGEERAKGNILERFSAQQFPDLHSELNLSSLELGDSALYFCASSVSQSGVTQYFGPGTRLLVL.

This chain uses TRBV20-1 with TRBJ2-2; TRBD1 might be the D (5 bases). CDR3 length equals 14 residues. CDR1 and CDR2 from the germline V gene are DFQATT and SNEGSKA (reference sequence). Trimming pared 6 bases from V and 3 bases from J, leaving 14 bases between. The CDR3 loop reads CSASADTYTGELFF. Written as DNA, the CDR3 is TGCAGTGCCAGTGCGGACACGTACACCGGGGAGCTGTTTTTT.

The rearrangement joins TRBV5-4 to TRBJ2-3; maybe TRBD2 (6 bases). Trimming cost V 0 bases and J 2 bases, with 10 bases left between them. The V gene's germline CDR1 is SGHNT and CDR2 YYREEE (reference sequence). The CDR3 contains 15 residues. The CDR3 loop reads CASSLDAGLTDTQYF. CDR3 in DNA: TGTGCCAGCAGCTTGGACGCGGGACTCACAGATACGCAGTATTTT.

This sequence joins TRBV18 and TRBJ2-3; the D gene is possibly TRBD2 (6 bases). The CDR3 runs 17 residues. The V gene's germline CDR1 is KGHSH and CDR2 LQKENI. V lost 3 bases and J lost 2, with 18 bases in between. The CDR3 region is CASSPSPTGGFTDTQYF. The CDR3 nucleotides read TGTGCCAGCTCACCTTCCCCGACTGGGGGGTTCACAGATACGCAGTATTTT.

CDR3 nucleotide sequence: TGTGCCAGCAGCTTAGTGCACGGGGGAAACACCATATATTTT. Amino acid sequence: CASSLVHGGNTIYF. The chain uses TRBV7-2 and TRBJ1-3; D ambiguous. Trimming removed 1 base from V and 4 bases from J, with 8 bases in between. The CDR3 contains 14 residues. Germline V lookup: CDR1 SGHTA, CDR2 FQGNSA.

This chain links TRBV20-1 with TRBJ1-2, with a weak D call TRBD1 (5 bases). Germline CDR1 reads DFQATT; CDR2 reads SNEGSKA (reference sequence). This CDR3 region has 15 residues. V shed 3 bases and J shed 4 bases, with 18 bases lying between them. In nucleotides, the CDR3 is TGCAGTGCTAGTGCGGTGGCAGGGCAGGGCTATGGCTACACCTTC. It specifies CSASAVAGQGYGYTF.

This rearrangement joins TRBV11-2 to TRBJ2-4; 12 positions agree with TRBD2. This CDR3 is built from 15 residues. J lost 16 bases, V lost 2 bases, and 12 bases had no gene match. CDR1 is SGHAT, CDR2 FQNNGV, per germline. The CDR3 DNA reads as TGTGCCAGCAGCTTAAGTTCGGCTAGCGGGGGGGCGGGTTACTTC. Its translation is CASSLSSASGGAGYF.

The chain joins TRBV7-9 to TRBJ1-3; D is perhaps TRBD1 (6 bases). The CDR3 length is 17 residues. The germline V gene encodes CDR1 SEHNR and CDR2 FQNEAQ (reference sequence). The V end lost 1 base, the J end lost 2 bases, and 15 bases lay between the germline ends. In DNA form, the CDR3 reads TGTGCCAGCAGCTTAGTTCGGGGGGCTGAGACTGGAAACACCATATATTTT. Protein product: CASSLVRGAETGNTIYF.

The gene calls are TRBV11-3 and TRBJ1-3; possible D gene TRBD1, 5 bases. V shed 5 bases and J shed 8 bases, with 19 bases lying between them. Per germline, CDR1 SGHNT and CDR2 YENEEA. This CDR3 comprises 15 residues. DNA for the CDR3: TGTGCCAGCAGCCCGGGGGACGGCACTTTGGACACCATATATTTT. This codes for CASSPGDGTLDTIYF. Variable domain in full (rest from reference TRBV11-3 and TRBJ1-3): EAGVVQSPRYKIIEKKQPVAFWCNPISGHNTLYWYLQNLGQGPELLIRYENEEAVDDSQLPKDRFSAERLKGVDSTLKIQPAELGDSAVYLCASSPGDGTLDTIYFGEGSWLTVV.

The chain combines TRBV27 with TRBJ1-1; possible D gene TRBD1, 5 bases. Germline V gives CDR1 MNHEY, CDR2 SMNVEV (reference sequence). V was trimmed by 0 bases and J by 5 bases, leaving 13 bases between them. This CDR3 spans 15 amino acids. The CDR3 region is CASSLSGGLGTEAFF. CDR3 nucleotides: TGTGCCAGCAGTTTATCGGGGGGGTTGGGAACTGAAGCTTTCTTT.

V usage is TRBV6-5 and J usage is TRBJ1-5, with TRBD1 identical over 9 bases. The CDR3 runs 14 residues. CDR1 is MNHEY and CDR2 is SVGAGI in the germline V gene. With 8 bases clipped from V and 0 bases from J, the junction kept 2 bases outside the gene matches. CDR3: CASGTGNSNQPQHF. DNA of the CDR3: TGTGCCAGCGGGACAGGGAATAGCAATCAGCCCCAGCATTTT.

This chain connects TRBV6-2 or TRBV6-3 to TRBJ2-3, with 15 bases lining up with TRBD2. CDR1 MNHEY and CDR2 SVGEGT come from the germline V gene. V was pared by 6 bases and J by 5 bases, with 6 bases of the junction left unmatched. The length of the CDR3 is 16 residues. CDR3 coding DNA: TGTGCCAGCAGCCGGACTAGCGGGGGGGCCGGAGATACGCAGTATTTT. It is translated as CASSRTSGGAGDTQYF.

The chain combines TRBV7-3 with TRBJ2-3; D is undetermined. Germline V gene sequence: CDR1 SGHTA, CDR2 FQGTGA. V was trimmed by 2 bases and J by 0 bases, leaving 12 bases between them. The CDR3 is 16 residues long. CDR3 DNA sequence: TGTGCCAGCAGCTTACTGTCTCAGGCTAGCACAGATACGCAGTATTTT. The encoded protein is CASSLLSQASTDTQYF.

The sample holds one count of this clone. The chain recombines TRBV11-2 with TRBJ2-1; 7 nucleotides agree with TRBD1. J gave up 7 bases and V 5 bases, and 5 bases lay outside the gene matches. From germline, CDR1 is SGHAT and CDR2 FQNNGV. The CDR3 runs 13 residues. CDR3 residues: CASSAQQGNEQFF. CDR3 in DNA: TGTGCCAGCAGCGCCCAACAGGGGAATGAGCAGTTCTTC.

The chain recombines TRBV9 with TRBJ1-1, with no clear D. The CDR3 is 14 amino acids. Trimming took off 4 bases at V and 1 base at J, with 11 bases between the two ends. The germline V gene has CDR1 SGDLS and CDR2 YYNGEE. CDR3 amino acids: CASSPLSSNTEAFF. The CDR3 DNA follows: TGTGCCAGCAGCCCCTTATCCTCGAACACTGAAGCTTTCTTT.

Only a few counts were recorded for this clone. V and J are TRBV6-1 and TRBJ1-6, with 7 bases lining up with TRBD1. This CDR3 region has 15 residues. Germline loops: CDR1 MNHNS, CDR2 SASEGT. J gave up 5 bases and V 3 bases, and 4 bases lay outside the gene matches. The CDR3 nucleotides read TGTGCCAGCAGTGAGGGGACAGTCCATAATTCACCCCTCCACTTT. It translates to CASSEGTVHNSPLHF.

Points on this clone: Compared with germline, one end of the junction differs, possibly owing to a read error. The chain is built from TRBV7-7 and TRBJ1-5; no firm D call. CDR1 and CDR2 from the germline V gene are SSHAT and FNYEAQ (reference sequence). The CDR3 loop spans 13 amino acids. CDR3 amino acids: CASSLGANQPQHF. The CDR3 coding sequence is TGTGCTAGCAGCTTAGGAGCGAATCAGCCCCAGCATTTT.

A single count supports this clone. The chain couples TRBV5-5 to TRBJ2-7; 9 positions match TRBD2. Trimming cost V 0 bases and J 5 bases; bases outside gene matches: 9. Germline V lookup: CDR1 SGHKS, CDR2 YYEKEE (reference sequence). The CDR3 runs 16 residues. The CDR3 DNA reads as TGTGCCAGCAGCTTGGATGGGCGGGGGGGCCTGAACGAGCAGTACTTC. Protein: CASSLDGRGGLNEQYF.

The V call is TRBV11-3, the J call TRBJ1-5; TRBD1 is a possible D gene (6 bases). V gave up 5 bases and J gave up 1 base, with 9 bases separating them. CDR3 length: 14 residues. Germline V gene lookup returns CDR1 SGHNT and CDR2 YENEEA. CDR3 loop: CASSQQGSNQPQHF. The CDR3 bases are TGTGCCAGCAGCCAACAGGGAAGCAATCAGCCCCAGCATTTT. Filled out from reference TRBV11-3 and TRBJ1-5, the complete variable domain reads EAGVVQSPRYKIIEKKQPVAFWCNPISGHNTLYWYLQNLGQGPELLIRYENEEAVDDSQLPKDRFSAERLKGVDSTLKIQPAELGDSAVYLCASSQQGSNQPQHFGDGTRLSIL.

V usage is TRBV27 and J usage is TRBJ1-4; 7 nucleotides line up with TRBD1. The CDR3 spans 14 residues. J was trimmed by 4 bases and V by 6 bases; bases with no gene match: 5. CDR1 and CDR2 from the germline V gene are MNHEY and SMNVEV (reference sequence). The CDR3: CASSPGQNNEKLFF. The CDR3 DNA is TGTGCCAGCAGCCCGGGACAGAATAATGAAAAACTGTTTTTT.

DNA for the CDR3: TGTGCCAGCAGCCCGGGGAGGCGCCAGCCCCAGCATTTT. Translation: CASSPGRRQPQHF. This chain links TRBV5-6 with TRBJ1-5; D is ambiguous. CDR1 is SGHDT and CDR2 is YYEEEE in the germline V gene. This CDR3 spans 13 amino acids. Trimming shortened V by 4 bases and J by 7 bases, and 12 bases separated the two germline ends.

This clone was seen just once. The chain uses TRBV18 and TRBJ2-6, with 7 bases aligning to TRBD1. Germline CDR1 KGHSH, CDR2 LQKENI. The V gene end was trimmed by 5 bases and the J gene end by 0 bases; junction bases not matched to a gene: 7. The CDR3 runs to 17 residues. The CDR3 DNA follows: TGTGCCAGCTCAGACGGACAGGCATACTCTGGGGCCAACGTCCTGACTTTC. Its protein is CASSDGQAYSGANVLTF.